The 4 T cell receptor beta chains reported below all come from one sample, sequenced in a study of CD8 T cells in ankylosing spondylitis listed by TCRdb under 2017. The library was generated by 5' RACE. TCRdb lists the instrument as Illumina HiSeq 2500. TCRdb handled the public reads itself, with Q25 trimming in fastp and clone calling in MiXCR, and kept productive beta chains. Each CDR3 protein appears once, grouped with its most common genes and DNA. The sample records roughly 250,000 distinct CDR3 sequences, 8.6% of which are singletons. Around 6.8% of the sample belongs to the ten largest clones. Material: blood, either unsorted or a sorted T cell fraction (not recorded which). The receptors stem from a male donor with ankylosing spondylitis or in good health (not recorded which).

This clonotype was counted a few times. The chain recombines TRBV7-2 with TRBJ2-7; a weak D match, TRBD2 (6 bases). The CDR3 length is 14 residues. Trimming pared 5 bases from V and 0 bases from J, leaving 11 bases between. The germline V gene has CDR1 SGHTA and CDR2 FQGNSA. CDR3 in DNA: TGTGCCAGCAGCCGTTCGGAGGGCTCCTACGAGCAGTACTTC. Translation: CASSRSEGSYEQYF.

This chain uses TRBV5-5 with TRBJ1-5; 9 bases fit TRBD1. The germline gives CDR1 SGHKS, CDR2 YYEKEE (reference sequence). The CDR3 length is 17 residues. Trimming took 4 bases from V and 2 from J; bases not matched to a gene: 10. CDR3 DNA sequence: TGTGCCAGCAGCCCCGGGACAGGGCAATACGGCAATCAGCCCCAGCATTTT. The encoded protein is CASSPGTGQYGNQPQHF.

This chain links TRBV5-5 with TRBJ2-7; 8 bases match TRBD1. After removal of 4 bases from V and 13 bases from J, the junction contained 10 bases not matched to a gene. CDR1 SGHKS and CDR2 YYEKEE come from the germline V gene (reference sequence). This CDR3 region has 12 residues. CDR3 coding DNA: TGTGCCAGCAGCCCGACAGGGGAGACCTTATACTTC. The encoded protein is CASSPTGETLYF.

This clonotype was recorded many times. The chain carries TRBV7-8 and TRBJ2-7; 10 bases are shared with TRBD1. The CDR3 has 15 amino acids. The germline V gene has CDR1 SGHVS and CDR2 FQNEAQ. Trimming took 2 bases from V and 1 from J; bases not matched to a gene: 2. CDR3 DNA: TGTGCCAGCAGCTTAAGGACAGGGGGGTCCTACGAGCAGTACTTC. Its translation: CASSLRTGGSYEQYF.